A selection of T cell receptor beta chains follows, all from one sample in a study of T cell responses to AZD1222 COVID-19 vaccine. The repertoire was sequenced with immunoSEQ multiplex PCR; TCRdb's copy has only in-frame clones and lacks some. The sample yields 190,000 or so clones, about 93% seen once. Here the sequenced sample was peripheral blood, taken 28 days after the second AZD1222 dose. These receptors were collected from an adult who received the AZD1222 COVID-19 vaccine. The CDR3 runs from the conserved cysteine through the conserved F or W. The D gene is left open where the match is weak. The listing skips clone size in some rows; elsewhere it reads once, few, many or a size class.

cdr3_nt	cdr3_aa	clone_size	v_call	j_call	d_call
TGCGCCAGCAGCCGGGACAGCAGCCAAGAGACCCAGTACTTC	CASSRDSSQETQYF	.	TRBV5-1	TRBJ2-5	TRBD1
TGTGCCATCAGTGGGGGGACTAGCGGGGTAGATACGCAGTATTTT	CAISGGTSGVDTQYF	.	TRBV10-3	TRBJ2-3	TRBD2
TGTGCCAGTAGGAACACAGGGGATTATGGCTACACCTTC	CASRNTGDYGYTF	.	TRBV19	TRBJ1-2	TRBD1
TGTGCCAGCAGTATACAGGGTTCTAATGAAAAACTGTTTTTT	CASSIQGSNEKLFF	.	TRBV27	TRBJ1-4	.
TGTGCCAGCAGCGCAGGGGGCGCGGGCAATCAGCCCCAGCATTTT	CASSAGGAGNQPQHF	.	TRBV9	TRBJ1-5	TRBD1
TGCGCCAGCAGACTGGACAGGGGACACTATGGCTACACCTTC	CASRLDRGHYGYTF	.	TRBV10-2	TRBJ1-2	TRBD1
TGTGCCAGTAGTATTATTGGACAGGGCAATCAGCCCCAGCATTTT	CASSIIGQGNQPQHF	.	TRBV19	TRBJ1-5	TRBD1
TGTGCCAGCAGCCAAGGCCCGGGACAGTTCGATCAGCCCCAGCATTTT	CASSQGPGQFDQPQHF	.	TRBV4-2	TRBJ1-5	TRBD1
TGTGCCAGCGGGGACACCTCGCCCTACGAGCAGTACTTC	CASGDTSPYEQYF	.	TRBV12-3/TRBV12-4	TRBJ2-7	.
TGTGCCACCAGTGATTTGGACAGGGGTTGGAATCAGCCCCAGCATTTT	CATSDLDRGWNQPQHF	few	TRBV24-1	TRBJ1-5	TRBD1
TGTGCCAGCAGCCAAGATTCGGGTCGGCGGGAAAAACTGTTTTTT	CASSQDSGRREKLFF	few	TRBV4-2	TRBJ1-4	.
TGTGCCAGCAGCCAAGGGTCCACAGGGGAACTCTATGGCTACACCTTC	CASSQGSTGELYGYTF	.	TRBV3-1/TRBV3-2	TRBJ1-2	TRBD1
TGTGCCATCAGTGAATGGAGCAGGGCAGTGCGGGAGACCCAGTACTTC	CAISEWSRAVRETQYF	.	TRBV10-3	TRBJ2-5	.
TGTGCCTGGAGTGTCGGGGGGATGGGTGGCTACACCTTC	CAWSVGGMGGYTF	.	TRBV30	TRBJ1-2	.
TGTGCCAGCAGACCAGGACAGTCCTATGGCTACACCTTC	CASRPGQSYGYTF	.	TRBV6-5	TRBJ1-2	.
TGCGCCAGCAGCTTGGATGGACTAGCAAGAGAGACCCAGTACTTC	CASSLDGLARETQYF	.	TRBV5-1	TRBJ2-5	TRBD2
TGTGCCAGCAGCCGGGAAGGGGAAGAGGATCAGCCCCAGCATTTT	CASSREGEEDQPQHF	.	TRBV14	TRBJ1-5	.
TGTGCCTCCACCTGGGGAACTGAAGCTTTCTTT	CASTWGTEAFF	.	TRBV28	TRBJ1-1	.
TGTGCCTGGAGTGTGGGGAATTTGGAGACCCAGTACTTC	CAWSVGNLETQYF	.	TRBV30	TRBJ2-5	.
TGTGCCAGCGGGGGCTACACCTTC	CASGGYTF	.	TRBV28	TRBJ1-2	.
TGTGCCAGCAGTTTGTTCAGGGAGAAAGGCTATGGCTACACCTTC	CASSLFREKGYGYTF	.	TRBV28	TRBJ1-2	.
TGCGCCAGCAGCTTGGAGCCTTCGGGTGGCTACACCTTC	CASSLEPSGGYTF	once	TRBV5-1	TRBJ1-2	.
TGTGCCAGCAGCCGTATGTCAGGAACTAGCTCTGGAAACACCATATATTTT	CASSRMSGTSSGNTIYF	.	TRBV4-2	TRBJ1-3	.
TGTGCCAGCACCGACAACGAGGGAAGCAATTCACCCCTCCACTTT	CASTDNEGSNSPLHF	.	TRBV6-5	TRBJ1-6	.
TGTGCCAGTAGCCCGGGACAGGGGTCCGACGAGCAGTACTTC	CASSPGQGSDEQYF	.	TRBV19	TRBJ2-7	TRBD1
TGTGCCAGCTTCCTTACCGGGACAGGGGCTTCACCCCTCCACTTT	CASFLTGTGASPLHF	.	TRBV2	TRBJ1-6	TRBD1
TGTGCCAGCAGCTTGGATCAGGGTTCAAATTCACCCCTCCACTTT	CASSLDQGSNSPLHF	.	TRBV5-4	TRBJ1-6	.
TGTGCCAGCAGTCCCACCCGACTAGACCTACTGGAGACCCAGTACTTC	CASSPTRLDLLETQYF	.	TRBV7-9	TRBJ2-5	.
TGTGCCAGCAGCTCCGGGGACGGTCGCTTCCAGATATTT	CASSSGDGRFQIF	.	TRBV12-3/TRBV12-4	TRBJ2-3	.
TGTGCCAGCAGTTACTCAGGGGGGCTGTATCAGCCCCAGCATTTT	CASSYSGGLYQPQHF	.	TRBV6-2/TRBV6-3	TRBJ1-5	.
TGTGCCAGCAGATACTCGGGACTAACTCACAATGAGCAGTTCTTC	CASRYSGLTHNEQFF	.	TRBV6-2/TRBV6-3	TRBJ2-1	TRBD2
TGTGCCTGGAGTGTACGGACAGGGGGACCATTTTCACCCCTCCACTTT	CAWSVRTGGPFSPLHF	.	TRBV30	TRBJ1-6	TRBD1
TGTGCCAGCAGCGAAGACAGGGGATCCCTTAATGAAAAACTGTTTTTT	CASSEDRGSLNEKLFF	.	TRBV9	TRBJ1-4	TRBD1
TGTGCCAGCTCACCATCGGTGTCAGGGGTCGGCTACACCTTC	CASSPSVSGVGYTF	.	TRBV18	TRBJ1-2	.
TGTGCCAGCAGCTTAGACAGGGAGATCTATGGCTACACCTTC	CASSLDREIYGYTF	.	TRBV7-9	TRBJ1-2	.
TGTGCCAGCAGTAGGACTAGGGGCACAGATACGCAGTATTTT	CASSRTRGTDTQYF	.	TRBV7-3	TRBJ2-3	TRBD2
TGTGCCAGCCTCGCCGGGACAGAGAATTTATATGGCTACACCTTC	CASLAGTENLYGYTF	.	TRBV28	TRBJ1-2	TRBD1
TGCGCCAGCAGCACGGGACAGGGGCCAGAGACCCAGTACTTC	CASSTGQGPETQYF	.	TRBV5-1	TRBJ2-5	TRBD1
TGTGCCAGCCATTACGAAGGACAGCCCAATGAGCAGTTCTTC	CASHYEGQPNEQFF	.	TRBV27	TRBJ2-1	.